Listed below are T cell receptor beta chains from one sample, sequenced in a study of regulatory T cells in long-lasting Graves disease. TCRdb recomputed calls from the multiplex PCR reads with MiXCR, one row per CDR3 protein. Of around 400,000 distinct CDR3 sequences listed, roughly 25% were seen once; the top ten hold less than 30%. Sequencing used peripheral blood mononuclear cells (PBMCs), obtained when the disease was refractory, from a patient treated with antithyroid drugs. All receptors derive from a woman in her thirties or forties with Graves disease. The CDR3 runs from the conserved cysteine through the conserved F or W. A D gene is named only where the DNA matches it firmly. Expanded clones get a size class; other rows say once, few or many, or leave the size out.

v_call	clone_size	cdr3_length	j_call	d_call	cdr3_nt	cdr3_aa
TRBV7-9	once	15	TRBJ2-5	-	TGTGCCAGCAGCTTTACCGTGGACTTGCAAGAGACCCAGTACTTC	CASSFTVDLQETQYF
TRBV5-1	few	14	TRBJ2-5	TRBD1	TGCGCCAGCAGCCGCGGACAGGGGGAAGAGACCCAGTACTTC	CASSRGQGEETQYF
TRBV5-1	many	14	TRBJ1-2	-	TGCGCCAGCAGTCGGGACACGTGGTACTATGGCTACACCTTC	CASSRDTWYYGYTF
TRBV19	few	16	TRBJ1-5	-	TGTGCCAGTACCAAGACCCCAGGGAGTTACAATCAGCCCCAGCATTTT	CASTKTPGSYNQPQHF
TRBV14	-	15	TRBJ2-7	-	TGTGCCAGCAGCCCAAACCACTTATCCCCCTTAGGGCAGTACTTC	CASSPNHLSPLGQYF
TRBV28	many	17	TRBJ2-7	TRBD2	TGTGCCAGCAGTTTAATAGTAGCGGGAGGGGGTCTCTACGAGCAGTACTTC	CASSLIVAGGGLYEQYF
TRBV7-8	many	17	TRBJ1-2	-	TGTGCCAGCAGCTTAGGGGTCAGCTTGCGGGCTAACTATGGCTACACCTTC	CASSLGVSLRANYGYTF
TRBV28	many	15	TRBJ1-1	TRBD1	TGTGCCAGCAGTCCGCCTCGGGACAGCTACACTGAAGCTTTCTTT	CASSPPRDSYTEAFF
TRBV28	many	14	TRBJ2-2	TRBD2	TGTGCCAGCACTTTGACTAGCGGGAGAGGGGAGCTGTTTTTT	CASTLTSGRGELFF
TRBV7-2	-	15	TRBJ1-5	TRBD1	TGTGCCAGCAGCCCAGGGGGCCCCAGCAATCAGCCCCAGCATTTT	CASSPGGPSNQPQHF
TRBV3-1	-	16	TRBJ1-6	-	TGTGCCAGCAGCCACGGCAGACTCCGGGGGAATTCACCCCTCCACTTT	CASSHGRLRGNSPLHF
TRBV6-5	few	12	TRBJ2-7	-	TGTGCCAGCCGTTACGATGTGTACGAGCAGTACTTC	CASRYDVYEQYF
TRBV9	-	14	TRBJ1-1	-	TGTGCCAGCCGCCGGGACACCGGTGGCACTGAAGCTTTCTTT	CASRRDTGGTEAFF
TRBV6-1	-	11	TRBJ2-3	-	TGTGCCAGCAATAGCGCAGATACGCAGTATTTT	CASNSADTQYF
TRBV2	few	12	TRBJ2-5	-	TGTGCCAGCAGGGGGCTTGATGAGACCCAGTACTTC	CASRGLDETQYF
TRBV6-1	-	12	TRBJ2-7	TRBD2	TGTGCCGTTGGGGGGGAGACCTACGAGCAGTACTTC	CAVGGETYEQYF
TRBV5-1	many	16	TRBJ1-1	-	TGCGCCAGCAGCTCATTGGAGGGTCCCCCGAACACTGAAGCTTTCTTT	CASSSLEGPPNTEAFF
TRBV5-5	many	15	TRBJ2-7	-	TGTGCCAGCAGCTTGGCCGCGGCGGCCACCTACGAGCAGTACTTC	CASSLAAAATYEQYF
TRBV7-9	-	15	TRBJ2-7	-	TGTGCCAGCAGCTTAGATAGACAGGCTCCCTACGAGCAGTACTTC	CASSLDRQAPYEQYF
TRBV9	-	14	TRBJ2-7	-	TGTGCCAGCAGCCGCGGAGGGGGGGCCTACGAGCAGTACTTC	CASSRGGGAYEQYF
TRBV12-3/TRBV12-4	-	15	TRBJ2-3	-	TGTGCCAGCAAAAAACAGATCCAATCCACAGATACGCAGTATTTT	CASKKQIQSTDTQYF
TRBV15	many	18	TRBJ1-4	-	TGTGCCACCAGCAGAGATAATGGTTGGGCAGGACGGGGTGAAAAACTGTTTTTT	CATSRDNGWAGRGEKLFF
TRBV30	-	13	TRBJ1-6	-	TGTGCCTGGAGTGTAGATGCGAATTCACCCCTCCACTTT	CAWSVDANSPLHF
TRBV7-9	few	15	TRBJ1-2	-	TGTGCCAGCAGCCCATCGGGTGGCAGCAATTATGGCTACACCTTC	CASSPSGGSNYGYTF
TRBV10-3	-	13	TRBJ1-5	-	TGTGCCATCAGTGAAGGAGGTATTCAGCCCCAGCATTTT	CAISEGGIQPQHF
TRBV11-2	many	16	TRBJ2-7	-	TGTGCCAGCAGCTTAGTTACGGTAGCGGAGGCCTACGAGCAGTACTTC	CASSLVTVAEAYEQYF
TRBV9	-	16	TRBJ2-2	-	TGTGCCAGCAGCGTAGTGAAAGCAGTTAACACCGGGGAGCTGTTTTTT	CASSVVKAVNTGELFF
TRBV14	few	14	TRBJ1-1	-	TGTGCCAGCAGCCTGATAAGAGGGAACACTGAAGCTTTCTTT	CASSLIRGNTEAFF
TRBV12-3/TRBV12-4	many	14	TRBJ2-7	-	TGTGCCAGCAGTTCGGGACTGCAGTTCTACGAGCAGTACTTC	CASSSGLQFYEQYF
TRBV12-3/TRBV12-4	many	16	TRBJ2-2	-	TGTGCCAGCAGTTCAGGGTGGGAGGACGACACCGGGGAGCTGTTTTTT	CASSSGWEDDTGELFF
TRBV11-1	once	17	TRBJ2-1	-	TGTGCCAGCAGCTTAGAGTTCCCCCCTACACCATACAATGAGCAGTTCTTC	CASSLEFPPTPYNEQFF
TRBV15	many	17	TRBJ2-7	TRBD2	TGTGCCACCAGCAGAGACGCGGCGGGAGGGTTCCACCGCGAGCAGTACTTC	CATSRDAAGGFHREQYF
TRBV6-1	-	14	TRBJ1-6	-	TGTGCCAGCAGTCTCTCTAGGGGGGATTCACCCCTCCACTTT	CASSLSRGDSPLHF
TRBV18	-	13	TRBJ1-1	-	TGTGCCAGCTCACCACCGGGCGGGCATGAAGCTTTCTTT	CASSPPGGHEAFF
TRBV20-1	many	13	TRBJ2-7	TRBD2	TGCAGTGCTCCCCGCGGGAGGGCCCTCGAGCAGTACTTC	CSAPRGRALEQYF
TRBV20-1	many	13	TRBJ2-2	-	TGCAGTGCTAGAGCGGAAGGACCCGGGGAGCTGTTTTTT	CSARAEGPGELFF
TRBV12-3/TRBV12-4	many	16	TRBJ2-7	-	TGTGCCAGCAGTCCACCTCGATTAGCGAACATCTACGAGCAGTACTTC	CASSPPRLANIYEQYF
TRBV2	many	14	TRBJ2-4	-	TGTGCCAGCTTAGCAGCAGTAGCCAAAAACATTCAGTACTTC	CASLAAVAKNIQYF
TRBV5-1	-	14	TRBJ1-2	-	TGCGCCAGCAGCTTCGGGGATTTCAACTATGGCTACACCTTC	CASSFGDFNYGYTF
TRBV11-2	few	15	TRBJ2-2	-	TGTGCCAGCAGCTTATTCTTCCAGAACACCGGGGAGCTGTTTTTT	CASSLFFQNTGELFF
TRBV12-3/TRBV12-4	-	12	TRBJ2-3	-	TGTGCCAGCAGTGATTTCACAGATACGCAGTATTTT	CASSDFTDTQYF
TRBV15	many	15	TRBJ1-4	-	TGTGCCACCAGCAGAGACAGGCGATCCCCTGGGAAACTGTTTTTT	CATSRDRRSPGKLFF
TRBV12-3/TRBV12-4	few	13	TRBJ1-1	-	TGTGCCAGCAGTGACGAGGGCCGCCCTGAAGCTTTCTTT	CASSDEGRPEAFF
TRBV28	many	14	TRBJ1-1	-	TGTGCCAGCAGTTTCACGGTGAGGAACACTGAAGCTTTCTTT	CASSFTVRNTEAFF
TRBV7-2	few	17	TRBJ2-2	TRBD1	TGTGCCAGCAGAGAGCCGGGACAGGGAGGTTTAACCGGGGAGCTGTTTTTT	CASREPGQGGLTGELFF
TRBV6-1	few	16	TRBJ2-2	TRBD2	TGTGCCAGCAGTGACGGACTAGCGGCTAACACCGGGGAGCTGTTTTTT	CASSDGLAANTGELFF
TRBV2	-	15	TRBJ2-1	TRBD2	TGTGCCAGCAGTGAGCGGCGCGGGAGTTCGCGTGAGCAGTTCTTC	CASSERRGSSREQFF
TRBV6-2/TRBV6-3	few	16	TRBJ1-1	TRBD1	TGTGCCAGCAGTTACCTAAACCCCCCGGACAGGGCTGAAGCTTTCTTT	CASSYLNPPDRAEAFF
TRBV11-2	many	18	TRBJ2-7	TRBD2	TGTGCCAGCAGCTTAACTGGGGCTCCGGGACTAAGTACCTACGAGCAGTACTTC	CASSLTGAPGLSTYEQYF
TRBV5-1	-	14	TRBJ2-7	-	TGCGCCAGCAGCTTACTAAGAACTCACTACGAGCAGTACTTC	CASSLLRTHYEQYF
TRBV28	many	13	TRBJ2-7	-	TGTGCCAGCAGAAACCACAGGGACTACGAGCAGTACTTC	CASRNHRDYEQYF
TRBV9	-	12	TRBJ1-6	-	TGTGCCAGCAGCGGACGGGGGGTACCCCTCCACTTT	CASSGRGVPLHF
TRBV7-3	-	15	TRBJ1-5	-	TGTGCCAGCAGCTTCGGAGGGTTTGAGAATCAGCCCCAGCATTTT	CASSFGGFENQPQHF
TRBV30	few	13	TRBJ2-2	TRBD1	TGTGCCTGGGATCAGGGGGAGATCGGGGAGCTGTTTTTT	CAWDQGEIGELFF
TRBV27	few	13	TRBJ2-7	-	TGTGCCAGCAGCCCCGCGGTGGCCTACGAGCAGTACTTC	CASSPAVAYEQYF
TRBV15	many	14	TRBJ2-7	-	TGTGCCACCAGCAGAACAGGCGATTCCTACGAGCAGTACTTC	CATSRTGDSYEQYF
TRBV20-1	-	13	TRBJ2-2	-	TGCAGTGCTAGTCCCCCTGGCGAAGGGGAGCTGTTTTTT	CSASPPGEGELFF
TRBV7-9	many	13	TRBJ1-1	-	TGTGCCAGCAGCTTAGCTTGGGGGACTGAAGCTTTCTTT	CASSLAWGTEAFF
TRBV28	many	12	TRBJ2-7	TRBD1	TGTGCCAGCAGTCTTATACAGGGGAGGCAGTACTTC	CASSLIQGRQYF